The clone carrying this T cell receptor beta chain was seen a handful of times. The antigen is undetermined. Every one of the participants with HIV received treatment in the United States. Ahead of DNA extraction, samples held about 0.95-11 million cryopreserved PBMC each. A v3.0 immunoSEQ assay was performed at survey level. The study targeted about 40,000-55,000 T-cell genomes per sample in sequencing. Using immunoSEQ multiplex PCR, the repertoire was profiled, and TCRdb retains in-frame clones only, with some absent. This sample has fewer than 25,000 clones, with 80% to 90% found just once. The data derive from a study of long-term antiretroviral therapy in people with HIV. Study outcomes and limitations: Dating from the mid-2000s to the late 2010s, the blood was possibly obtained under older ART regimens.

Trimming removed 3 bases from V and 2 bases from J; junction bases left unmatched: 3. The length of the CDR3 is 13 residues. Germline CDR1 and CDR2: SQVTM and ANQGSEA. The sequenced sample was unsorted PBMCs, obtained just under 2.7 years after starting antiretroviral therapy. The rearrangement uses TRBV29-1 and TRBJ1-2, with 7 bases that match TRBD1. This sequence originates from a woman between 50 and 59 years old with HIV. In DNA form, the CDR3 reads TGCAGCGTTGAGGGACAGAGAAACTATGGCTACACCTTC. Its translation is CSVEGQRNYGYTF.